This T cell receptor beta chain emerged from a study of cytomegalovirus exposure and HLA in healthy donors. Germline V CDR1 and CDR2: SGHTA, FQGTGA. This CDR3 is built from 14 residues. V was pared by 5 bases and J by 8 bases, with 18 bases between. Primers for the PCR totalled 60 Vbeta and 13 Jbeta. Profiling relied on immunoSEQ multiplex PCR, and the TCRdb table lists in-frame clones only, not all of them. The table records 200,000 to 300,000 clones, about 81% of them present only once. The TCR was taken from a woman in her 40s in good health and CMV-seropositive. Sequenced sample: PBMCs. The chain links TRBV7-3 to TRBJ1-2; D possibly corresponds to TRBD1 (6 bases). CDR3 sequence reads: CASSPSGGAIGYTF. The CDR3 DNA reads as TGTGCCAGCAGCCCCTCCGGGGGGGCAATCGGCTACACCTTC. The whole variable domain, remainder taken from reference TRBV7-3 and TRBJ1-2, is GAGVSQTPSNKVTEKGKYVELRCDPISGHTALYWYRQSLGQGPEFLIYFQGTGAADDSGLPNDRFFAVRPEGSVSTLKIQRTERGDSAVYLCASSPSGGAIGYTFGSGTRLTVV.